These T cell receptor beta chains were read from a single sample in a study of spatial heterogeneity in lung cancer. TCRdb independently ran MiXCR on the 5' RACE reads; one entry per CDR3 protein. The sample has about 120,000 distinct CDR3 sequences, less than 15% seen once. The starting material was PBMCs, obtained at follow-up. The source is a male donor with early-stage non-small cell lung cancer. Each CDR3 is given with its conserved first and last residue. A D gene is named only where the DNA matches it firmly. Clone size is shown for a subset of rows, as once, few, many or a class of expanded clone.

.	many	TRBV11-2	TRBJ2-1	TGTGCCAGCAGCTTAGAAAGCTCCTACAATGAGCAGTTCTTC	CASSLESSYNEQFF
.	few	TRBV18	TRBJ1-6	TGTGCCAGCTCCTCTTCTAGTAATTCACCCCTCCACTTT	CASSSSSNSPLHF
.	few	TRBV12-5	TRBJ2-7	TGTGCTAGTGGTTTGGGGCCAGCCTCCTACGAGCAGTACTTC	CASGLGPASYEQYF
.	few	TRBV5-1	TRBJ2-7	TGCGCCAGCAGTTTAACAGGGATAACTTCCTACGAGCAGTACTTC	CASSLTGITSYEQYF
.	.	TRBV13	TRBJ1-2	TGTGCCAGCAGCGCCCGAGGAATTTACTATGGCTACACCTTC	CASSARGIYYGYTF
.	many	TRBV4-1	TRBJ2-1	TGCGCCAGCAGCGTCGGGAATGAGCAGTTCTTC	CASSVGNEQFF
TRBD2	few	TRBV4-3	TRBJ2-3	TGCGCCAGCAGCCAAGAATGGGTCGGGGGGTTAGATACGCAGTATTTT	CASSQEWVGGLDTQYF
TRBD1	few	TRBV7-7	TRBJ2-2	TGTGCTAGCAGCTCCCAGGGGGCCACCGGGGAGCTGTTTTTT	CASSSQGATGELFF
TRBD1	few	TRBV28	TRBJ2-7	TGTGCCAGCAGTCCAACAGGGGGTGTCTACGAGCAGTACTTC	CASSPTGGVYEQYF
.	.	TRBV2	TRBJ1-6	TGTGCCAGCAGTGCGGGGGAGAATTCACCCCTCCACTTT	CASSAGENSPLHF
TRBD1	.	TRBV25-1	TRBJ1-5	TGTGCCAGCAAAGGACAGGCCCCGAATGGGCCCCAGCATTTT	CASKGQAPNGPQHF
TRBD1	many	TRBV15	TRBJ1-5	TGTGCCACCAGCCTAACGCCTACAGGGGACAATCAGCCCCAGCATTTT	CATSLTPTGDNQPQHF
.	many	TRBV7-2	TRBJ1-6	TGTGCCAGCAGCTTATCGCCCTTCTCCTATAATTCACCCCTCCACTTT	CASSLSPFSYNSPLHF
.	few	TRBV12-3/TRBV12-4	TRBJ1-1	TGTGCCAGCGCATTTATGGTGAACACTGAAGCTTTCTTT	CASAFMVNTEAFF
.	many	TRBV4-3	TRBJ2-3	TGCGCCAGCAGCCAAGAGGCCAGGGGGGCGCAGTATTTT	CASSQEARGAQYF
.	.	TRBV5-1	TRBJ2-4	TGCGCCAGCAGCTTGGAAGGGGCCAAAAACATTCAGTACTTC	CASSLEGAKNIQYF
.	.	TRBV5-1	TRBJ1-1	TGCGCCAGCAGCTTGGGGGGCAGTAGATCAGGGTTGGGTGAAGCTTTCTTT	CASSLGGSRSGLGEAFF
.	.	TRBV6-5	TRBJ2-4	TGTGCCAGCAGTTACGGGGGCTCCAAAAACATTCAGTACTTC	CASSYGGSKNIQYF